The T cell receptor (beta chain) under discussion was sequenced for a study of PD-L1 blockade in urothelial cancer. In the study overall: Bladder-origin urothelial cancer in males covered about 85% of the roughly 29 patients. The analyses of blood took place 3 weeks (second dose) and 6 weeks after treatment start.

Germline values: CDR1 SGHRS, CDR2 YFSETQ. The CDR3 runs to 15 residues. V lost 4 bases and J 3 bases, leaving 13 bases between the germline ends. The time point is: pretreatment peripheral blood. Urothelial carcinoma affected the patients, and it was locally advanced or metastatic. TCRdb keeps only in-frame clones here, not all; method: immunoSEQ multiplex PCR. The sample shows around 100,000 clones, 90% of them seen only once. The genes are TRBV5-1 and TRBJ2-2, with a weak D call TRBD2 (6 bases). This receptor was taken from a man aged 55 to 70 with urothelial cancer. The sample was PBMCs, taken around atezolizumab (anti-PD-L1) treatment. CDR3 protein: CASSQTGGDTGELFF. The CDR3 DNA sequence: TGCGCCAGCAGCCAAACCGGAGGGGACACCGGGGAGCTGTTTTTT. Supplemented by reference TRBV5-1 and TRBJ2-2, the full variable domain reads KAGVTQTPRYLIKTRGQQVTLSCSPISGHRSVSWYQQTPGQGLQFLFEYFSETQRNKGNFPGRFSGRQFSNSRSEMNVSTLELGDSALYLCASSQTGGDTGELFFGEGSRLTVL.